A selection of T cell receptor beta chains follows, all from one sample in a study of T cell responses to AZD1222 COVID-19 vaccine. The repertoire was sequenced with immunoSEQ multiplex PCR; TCRdb's copy has only in-frame clones and lacks some. The sample lists 100,000 or so clones; approximately 88% were seen once. Sample: peripheral blood, taken on day 0 of AZD1222 vaccination. All receptors derive from an adult in good health. The CDR3 runs from the conserved cysteine through the conserved F or W. The D gene is left open where the match is weak. Clone size is not always given. Where it is, it says once, few, many or a class for expanded clones.

size,J,V,D,CDR3,DNA
NA,TRBJ1-3,TRBV19,NA,CASSQAGHRMDTIYF,TGTGCCAGTAGTCAAGCGGGACACCGCATGGACACCATATATTTT
NA,TRBJ1-1,TRBV3-1/TRBV3-2,TRBD1,CASSPSGGSTEAFF,TGTGCCAGCAGCCCCTCAGGGGGCTCCACTGAAGCTTTCTTT
NA,TRBJ2-7,TRBV14,NA,CASSQDGDRDKRFEQYF,TGTGCCAGCAGCCAAGATGGGGACCGGGACAAGCGATTCGAGCAGTACTTC
few,TRBJ1-5,TRBV19,NA,CASTTPDQPQHF,TGTGCCAGTACTACTCCTGATCAGCCCCAGCATTTT
NA,TRBJ2-2,TRBV7-9,NA,CASSLYRDGELFF,TGTGCCAGCAGCTTATATAGGGACGGGGAGCTGTTTTTT
NA,TRBJ1-1,TRBV3-1/TRBV3-2,NA,CATRRAGVNTEAFF,TGTGCCACGCGCAGGGCAGGCGTGAACACTGAAGCTTTCTTT
NA,TRBJ1-6,TRBV7-6,NA,CASSLGGQGNSPLHF,TGTGCCAGCAGCTTAGGGGGGCAGGGTAATTCACCCCTCCACTTT
NA,TRBJ1-4,TRBV5-8,NA,CALKPGPHEKLFF,TGTGCCTTAAAGCCCGGGCCCCATGAAAAACTGTTTTTT
NA,TRBJ2-1,TRBV4-1,TRBD2,CASSPTGGRAVNEQFF,TGCGCCAGCAGCCCCACGGGCGGGAGGGCCGTCAATGAGCAGTTCTTC
NA,TRBJ1-1,TRBV12-3/TRBV12-4,NA,CASSLMEGTEAFF,TGTGCCAGCAGTTTAATGGAGGGCACTGAAGCTTTCTTT
NA,TRBJ1-1,TRBV5-6,TRBD1,CASSFGQGRAEAFF,TGTGCCAGCAGCTTCGGACAGGGTAGGGCTGAAGCTTTCTTT
NA,TRBJ1-1,TRBV5-1,NA,CASSANENTEAFF,TGCGCCAGCAGCGCTAATGAGAACACTGAAGCTTTCTTT
NA,TRBJ2-5,TRBV20-1,NA,CSASRELVKTQYF,TGCAGTGCTAGTCGCGAGTTAGTAAAGACCCAGTACTTC
NA,TRBJ1-4,TRBV5-1,NA,CASRNTGSGYEKLFF,TGCGCCAGCAGAAACACAGGGTCAGGGTATGAAAAACTGTTTTTT
NA,TRBJ1-4,TRBV29-1,NA,CSARPSGEKLFF,TGCAGCGCTAGACCGTCTGGAGAAAAACTGTTTTTT
NA,TRBJ1-1,TRBV9,TRBD1,CASSGDTGDPTEAFF,TGTGCCAGCAGCGGAGACACAGGGGACCCAACTGAAGCTTTCTTT
NA,TRBJ1-6,TRBV5-1,NA,CASSPGTDDSPLHF,TGCGCCAGCAGCCCCGGGACTGATGATTCACCCCTCCACTTT
NA,TRBJ1-4,TRBV15,NA,CATRGTAHNEKLFF,TGTGCCACCCGTGGCACAGCCCATAATGAAAAACTGTTTTTT
NA,TRBJ2-1,TRBV5-1,TRBD1,CASSPNPGTGSYNEQFF,TGCGCCAGCAGCCCGAATCCCGGGACAGGGTCTTACAATGAGCAGTTCTTC
NA,TRBJ1-2,TRBV4-1,TRBD1,CASSQARTGGRGYTF,TGCGCCAGCAGCCAGGCTCGGACAGGGGGCCGTGGCTACACCTTC
once,TRBJ2-1,TRBV27,NA,CASSLSVAHNEQFF,TGTGCCAGCAGTCTGAGTGTCGCCCACAATGAGCAGTTCTTC
NA,TRBJ1-2,TRBV2,NA,CASSDAGREAYGYTF,TGTGCCAGCAGTGACGCCGGCAGGGAGGCCTATGGCTACACCTTC
NA,TRBJ1-2,TRBV7-8,NA,CASSLQGGANYGYTF,TGTGCCAGCAGCTTACAAGGGGGGGCTAACTATGGCTACACCTTC
NA,TRBJ2-3,TRBV5-6,TRBD1,CASSWGQGTSSDTQYF,TGTGCCAGCAGCTGGGGACAGGGGACGTCCTCAGATACGCAGTATTTT
NA,TRBJ1-2,TRBV6-5,NA,CASSYGGPVYGYTF,TGTGCCAGCAGTTACGGGGGGCCCGTCTATGGCTACACCTTC
NA,TRBJ1-5,TRBV10-2,TRBD1,CASSHGTGVGQPQHF,TGCGCCAGCAGCCACGGGACAGGGGTAGGCCAGCCCCAGCATTTT
once,TRBJ1-1,TRBV28,NA,CASSPPRDKMNTEAFF,TGTGCCAGCAGTCCCCCAAGAGATAAAATGAACACTGAAGCTTTCTTT
NA,TRBJ2-7,TRBV19,TRBD1,CASSLGAGGREQYF,TGTGCCAGTAGTCTAGGGGCAGGGGGACGCGAGCAGTACTTC
NA,TRBJ2-2,TRBV29-1,TRBD2,CSVETAVAGGIARGGELFF,TGCAGCGTTGAGACGGCGGTAGCGGGGGGAATCGCCCGGGGCGGGGAGCTGTTTTTT
NA,TRBJ1-2,TRBV5-1,TRBD1,CASSLGQGTGYTF,TGCGCCAGCAGCTTGGGACAGGGCACGGGCTACACCTTC
NA,TRBJ1-6,TRBV6-6,NA,CASSSTFRWDNSPLHF,TGTGCCAGCAGTTCCACTTTCAGGTGGGATAATTCACCCCTCCACTTT
NA,TRBJ1-5,TRBV15,NA,CATRVGNQPQHF,TGTGCCACCAGGGTGGGCAATCAGCCCCAGCATTTT
few,TRBJ1-2,TRBV6-5,NA,CAVTPTEINYGYTF,TGTGCGGTCACCCCGACAGAAATTAACTATGGCTACACCTTC
NA,TRBJ2-2,TRBV18,NA,CASSRRTDTGELFF,TGTGCCAGCTCACGACGGACGGATACCGGGGAGCTGTTTTTT
NA,TRBJ2-3,TRBV6-5,TRBD2,CASRLAVTDTQYF,TGTGCCAGCCGACTAGCGGTCACAGATACGCAGTATTTT
once,TRBJ2-1,TRBV15,TRBD1,CATSRPGTANNEQFF,TGTGCCACCAGCAGGCCCGGGACAGCCAACAATGAGCAGTTCTTC
NA,TRBJ2-1,TRBV11-2,NA,CASSNDGLSYNEQFF,TGTGCCAGCAGCAACGACGGCCTCTCCTACAATGAGCAGTTCTTC
NA,TRBJ1-2,TRBV19,NA,CASRGGGGANYGYTF,TGTGCCAGTAGAGGCGGTGGGGGAGCTAACTATGGCTACACCTTC
NA,TRBJ2-3,TRBV5-1,TRBD1,CASSMRGTGVGDTQYF,TGCGCCAGCAGCATGAGAGGGACAGGGGTGGGAGATACGCAGTATTTT
NA,TRBJ2-7,TRBV10-3,TRBD1,CAISGAGDRVSVDEQYF,TGTGCCATCAGTGGGGCCGGGGACAGGGTGAGTGTCGACGAGCAGTACTTC
NA,TRBJ1-5,TRBV10-1,NA,CASPEVSLLANQPQHF,TGCGCCAGCCCTGAGGTCTCCCTGCTCGCTAATCAGCCCCAGCATTTT
NA,TRBJ1-2,TRBV18,NA,CASSLLPEFDGYTF,TGTGCCAGCTCTCTATTGCCCGAATTTGATGGCTACACCTTC
few,TRBJ1-2,TRBV28,NA,CAIPIVNGGGYTF,TGTGCCATCCCAATCGTTAATGGGGGTGGCTACACCTTC
NA,TRBJ1-3,TRBV4-2,TRBD1,CASSQRDSSGNTIYF,TGTGCCAGCAGCCAGCGGGACAGCTCTGGAAACACCATATATTTT
NA,TRBJ2-2,TRBV7-3,TRBD1,CASSRQGLNTGELFF,TGTGCCAGCAGCCGACAGGGGCTAAACACCGGGGAGCTGTTTTTT
NA,TRBJ2-3,TRBV7-7,NA,CASSRGSAADTQYF,TGTGCTAGCAGCCGCGGCTCTGCGGCGGATACGCAGTATTTT
once,TRBJ2-5,TRBV5-1,TRBD2,CASSFGTSGQETQYF,TGCGCCAGCAGCTTTGGGACTAGCGGCCAAGAGACCCAGTACTTC
NA,TRBJ2-3,TRBV5-1,NA,CASSLGSGSTDTQYF,TGCGCCAGCAGCTTGGGTAGCGGAAGCACAGATACGCAGTATTTT
NA,TRBJ1-1,TRBV13,TRBD1,CASGLSGGGGTEAFF,TGTGCCAGCGGTCTCTCAGGGGGCGGAGGCACTGAAGCTTTCTTT
NA,TRBJ2-3,TRBV18,NA,CASSPRGPTDTQYF,TGTGCCAGCTCACCTCGGGGACCAACAGATACGCAGTATTTT
NA,TRBJ2-3,TRBV4-2,NA,CASSPRGDSTDTQYF,TGTGCCAGCAGCCCCAGGGGGGACAGCACAGATACGCAGTATTTT
NA,TRBJ1-1,TRBV7-2,NA,CASSLVRVVNTEAFF,TGTGCCAGCAGCTTAGTCCGGGTTGTAAACACTGAAGCTTTCTTT
NA,TRBJ2-6,TRBV5-1,TRBD1,CASSLTQGWGLGANVLTF,TGCGCCAGCAGCTTGACACAGGGGTGGGGGCTTGGGGCCAACGTCCTGACTTTC
NA,TRBJ1-1,TRBV5-1,NA,CASSDNIQGNTEAFF,TGCGCCAGCAGCGATAATATACAGGGGAACACTGAAGCTTTCTTT
NA,TRBJ2-5,TRBV4-2,TRBD2,CASSPVHRRGVQETQYF,TGTGCCAGCAGCCCCGTCCACCGGCGGGGGGTCCAAGAGACCCAGTACTTC
NA,TRBJ1-3,TRBV9,NA,CASSVASGSSGNTIYF,TGTGCCAGCAGCGTAGCTAGTGGGTCCTCTGGAAACACCATATATTTT
NA,TRBJ1-3,TRBV11-2,TRBD1,CASSLELDRWGNTIYF,TGTGCCAGCAGCTTAGAGCTGGACAGGTGGGGAAACACCATATATTTT